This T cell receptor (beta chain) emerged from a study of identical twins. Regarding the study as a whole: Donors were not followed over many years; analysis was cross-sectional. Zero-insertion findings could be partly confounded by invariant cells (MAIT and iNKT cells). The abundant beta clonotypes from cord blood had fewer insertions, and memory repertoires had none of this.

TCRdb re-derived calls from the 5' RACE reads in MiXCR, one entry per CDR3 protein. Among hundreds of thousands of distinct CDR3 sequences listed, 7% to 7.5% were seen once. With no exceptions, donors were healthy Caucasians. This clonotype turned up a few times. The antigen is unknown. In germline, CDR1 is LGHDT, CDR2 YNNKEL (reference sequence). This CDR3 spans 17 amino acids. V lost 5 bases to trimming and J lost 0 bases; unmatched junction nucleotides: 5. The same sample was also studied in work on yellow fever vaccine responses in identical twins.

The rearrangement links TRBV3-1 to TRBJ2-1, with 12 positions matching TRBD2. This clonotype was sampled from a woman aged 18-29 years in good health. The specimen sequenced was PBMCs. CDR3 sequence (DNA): TGTGCCAGCAGCTATGGACTAGCGGGAAGCTCCTACAATGAGCAGTTCTTC. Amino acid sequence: CASSYGLAGSSYNEQFF.